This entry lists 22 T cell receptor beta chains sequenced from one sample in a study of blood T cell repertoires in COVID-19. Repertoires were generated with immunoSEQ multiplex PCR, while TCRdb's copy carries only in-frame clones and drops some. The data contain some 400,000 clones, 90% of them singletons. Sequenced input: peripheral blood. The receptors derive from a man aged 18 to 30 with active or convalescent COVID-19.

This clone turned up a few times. The DNA for the CDR3 is TGTGCCAGTCAGACCGGGTTTCAAGAGACCCAGTACTTC. Translation gives CASQTGFQETQYF. The rearrangement links TRBV6-5 to TRBJ2-5; no reliable D call. The V and J ends lost 9 bases and 2 bases respectively, with 13 bases between them. The length of the CDR3 is 13 residues. Germline V CDR1 and CDR2: MNHEY, SVGAGI.

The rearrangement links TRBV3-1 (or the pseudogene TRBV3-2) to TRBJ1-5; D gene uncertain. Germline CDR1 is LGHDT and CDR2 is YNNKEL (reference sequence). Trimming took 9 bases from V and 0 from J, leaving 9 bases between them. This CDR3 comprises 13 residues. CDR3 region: CASGPYSNQPQHF. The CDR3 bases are TGTGCCAGTGGGCCATATAGCAATCAGCCCCAGCATTTT.

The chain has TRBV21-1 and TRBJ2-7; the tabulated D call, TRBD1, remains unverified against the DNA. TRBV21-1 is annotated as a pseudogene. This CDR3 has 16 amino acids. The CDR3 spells CASSKPWKTGAYEQYF. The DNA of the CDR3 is TGTGCCAGCAGCAAACCCTGGAAGACAGGGGCCTACGAGCAGTACTTC.

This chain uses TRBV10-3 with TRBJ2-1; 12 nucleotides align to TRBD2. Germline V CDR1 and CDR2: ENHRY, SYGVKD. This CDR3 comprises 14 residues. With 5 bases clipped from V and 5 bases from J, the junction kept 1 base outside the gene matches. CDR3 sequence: CAISRLAGDNEQFF. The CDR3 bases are TGTGCCATCAGTCGACTAGCGGGGGACAATGAGCAGTTCTTC.

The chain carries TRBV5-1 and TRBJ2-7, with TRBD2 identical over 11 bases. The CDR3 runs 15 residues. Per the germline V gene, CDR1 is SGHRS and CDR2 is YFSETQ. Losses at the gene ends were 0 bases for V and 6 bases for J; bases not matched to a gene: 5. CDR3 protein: CASSLETSGSFEQYF. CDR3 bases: TGCGCCAGCAGCTTGGAAACTAGCGGGAGTTTCGAGCAGTACTTC.

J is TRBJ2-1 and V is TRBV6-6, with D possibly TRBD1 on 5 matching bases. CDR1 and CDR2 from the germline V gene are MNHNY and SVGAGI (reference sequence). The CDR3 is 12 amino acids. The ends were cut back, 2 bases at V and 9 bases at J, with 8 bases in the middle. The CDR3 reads CASSYPRGEQFF. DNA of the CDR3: TGTGCCAGCAGTTACCCTAGGGGTGAGCAGTTCTTC.

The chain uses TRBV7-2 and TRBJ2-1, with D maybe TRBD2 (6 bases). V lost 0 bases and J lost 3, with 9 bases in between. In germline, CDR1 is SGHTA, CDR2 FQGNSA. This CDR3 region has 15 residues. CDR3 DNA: TGTGCCAGCAGCTTAGCGGCGGGATACTACAATGAGCAGTTCTTC. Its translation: CASSLAAGYYNEQFF.

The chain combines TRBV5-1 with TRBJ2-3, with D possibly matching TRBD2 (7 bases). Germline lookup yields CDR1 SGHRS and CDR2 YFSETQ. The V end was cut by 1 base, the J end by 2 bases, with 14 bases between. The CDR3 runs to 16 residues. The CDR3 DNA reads TGCGCCAGCAGCTTGAACGGGGGGCCCCCCACAGATACGCAGTATTTT. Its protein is CASSLNGGPPTDTQYF.

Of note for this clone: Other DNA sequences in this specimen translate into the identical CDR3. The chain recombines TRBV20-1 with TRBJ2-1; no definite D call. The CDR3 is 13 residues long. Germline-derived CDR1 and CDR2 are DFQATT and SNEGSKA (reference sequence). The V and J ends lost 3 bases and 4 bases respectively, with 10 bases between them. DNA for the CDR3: TGCAGTGCTAGTTTGCAGGTTTACAATGAGCAGTTCTTC. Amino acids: CSASLQVYNEQFF.

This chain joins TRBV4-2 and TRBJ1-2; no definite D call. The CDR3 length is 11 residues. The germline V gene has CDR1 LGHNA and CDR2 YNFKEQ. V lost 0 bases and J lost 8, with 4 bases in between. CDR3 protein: CASSQDLGYTF. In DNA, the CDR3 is TGTGCCAGCAGCCAAGATCTGGGCTACACCTTC.

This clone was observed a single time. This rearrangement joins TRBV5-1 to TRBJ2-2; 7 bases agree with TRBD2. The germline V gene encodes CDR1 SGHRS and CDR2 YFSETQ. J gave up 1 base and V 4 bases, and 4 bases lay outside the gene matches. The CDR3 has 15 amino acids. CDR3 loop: CASSMSGMNTGELFF. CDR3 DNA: TGCGCCAGCAGCATGAGCGGGATGAACACCGGGGAGCTGTTTTTT.

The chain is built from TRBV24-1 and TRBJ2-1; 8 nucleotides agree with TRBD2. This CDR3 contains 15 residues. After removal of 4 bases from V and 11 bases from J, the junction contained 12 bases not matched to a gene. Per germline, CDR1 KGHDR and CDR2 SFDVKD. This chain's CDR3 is CATSDPRLTSAQQFF. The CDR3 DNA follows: TGTGCCACCAGTGACCCTAGATTGACTAGCGCCCAGCAGTTCTTC.

CDR3 nucleotide sequence: TGTGCCAGCAGCCCCCTACAGGGGAGAAGCAATCAGCCCCAGCATTTT. It yields the protein CASSPLQGRSNQPQHF. V is TRBV11-2 and J is TRBJ1-5; TRBD1 agrees at 7 bases. CDR1 SGHAT and CDR2 FQNNGV come from the germline V gene. The CDR3 extends over 16 amino acids. The ends lost 5 bases at V and 1 base at J; junction bases unmatched: 8.

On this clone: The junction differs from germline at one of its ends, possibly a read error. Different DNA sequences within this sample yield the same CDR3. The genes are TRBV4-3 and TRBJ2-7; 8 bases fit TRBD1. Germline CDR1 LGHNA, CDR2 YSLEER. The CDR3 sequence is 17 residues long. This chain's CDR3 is CASSQDTLRGQGYEQYF. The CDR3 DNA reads TGCGCCAGCAGCCAAGATACACTAAGAGGACAGGGATACGAGCAATACTTC.

The CDR3 sequence is CASGLITYEQYF. In DNA, the CDR3 is TGTGCCAGCGGGCTGATTACCTACGAGCAGTACTTC. This chain joins TRBV16 and TRBJ2-7; D ambiguous. V lost 8 bases and J 2 bases, leaving 10 bases between the germline ends. CDR1 is KGHSY, CDR2 FQNENV, per germline. The CDR3 has 12 residues.

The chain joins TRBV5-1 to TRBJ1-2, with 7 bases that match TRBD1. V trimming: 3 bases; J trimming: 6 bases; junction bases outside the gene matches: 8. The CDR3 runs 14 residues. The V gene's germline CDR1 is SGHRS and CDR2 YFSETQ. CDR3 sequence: CASSYYLGTDGYTF. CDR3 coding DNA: TGCGCCAGCAGCTATTACCTTGGGACAGATGGCTACACCTTC.

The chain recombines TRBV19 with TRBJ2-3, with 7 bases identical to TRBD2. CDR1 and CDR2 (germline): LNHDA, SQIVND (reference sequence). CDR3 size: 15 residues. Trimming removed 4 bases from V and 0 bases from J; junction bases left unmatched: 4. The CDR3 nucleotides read TGTGCCAGTAGTACGCTAGCGGCTAGCACAGATACGCAGTATTTT. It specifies CASSTLAASTDTQYF.

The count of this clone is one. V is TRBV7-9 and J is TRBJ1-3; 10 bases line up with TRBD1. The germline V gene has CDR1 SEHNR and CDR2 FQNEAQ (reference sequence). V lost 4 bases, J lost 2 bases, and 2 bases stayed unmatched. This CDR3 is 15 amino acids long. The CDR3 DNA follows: TGTGCCAGCAGCTCCGGACAGGGGGCTGGAAACACCATATATTTT. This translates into CASSSGQGAGNTIYF.

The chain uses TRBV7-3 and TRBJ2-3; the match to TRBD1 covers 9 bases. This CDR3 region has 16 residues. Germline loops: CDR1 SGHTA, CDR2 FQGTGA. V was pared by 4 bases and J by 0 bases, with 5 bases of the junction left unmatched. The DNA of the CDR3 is TGTGCCAGCAGCTCGGGACAGGGCCCTAGCACAGATACGCAGTATTTT. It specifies CASSSGQGPSTDTQYF.

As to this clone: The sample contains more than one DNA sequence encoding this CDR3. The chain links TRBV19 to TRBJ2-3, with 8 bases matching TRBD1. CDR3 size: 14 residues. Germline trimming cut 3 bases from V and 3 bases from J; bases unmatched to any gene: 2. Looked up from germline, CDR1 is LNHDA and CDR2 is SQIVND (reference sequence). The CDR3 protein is CASSIGQGTDTQYF. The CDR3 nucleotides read TGTGCCAGTAGTATTGGACAGGGTACAGATACGCAGTATTTT.

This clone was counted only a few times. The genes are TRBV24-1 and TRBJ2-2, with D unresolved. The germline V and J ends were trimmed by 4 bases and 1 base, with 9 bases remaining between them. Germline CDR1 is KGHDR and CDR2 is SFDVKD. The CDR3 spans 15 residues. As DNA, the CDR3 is TGTGCCACCAGTGACCCGACAAAGAACACCGGGGAGCTGTTTTTT. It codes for CATSDPTKNTGELFF.

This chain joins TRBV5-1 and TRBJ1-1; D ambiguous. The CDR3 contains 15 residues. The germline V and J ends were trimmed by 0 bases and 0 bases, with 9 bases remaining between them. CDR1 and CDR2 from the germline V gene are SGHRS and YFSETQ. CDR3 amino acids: CASSLGQNMNTEAFF. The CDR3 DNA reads TGCGCCAGCAGCTTGGGACAAAACATGAACACTGAAGCTTTCTTT.